The 24 T cell receptor beta chains reported below all come from one sample, sequenced in a study of CD8 T cells in ankylosing spondylitis. What these receptors recognize is not known. Overall study findings and caveats: Made up of under ten highly homologous variants, a TCR beta motif appeared characteristic of ankylosing spondylitis blood.

TCRdb reprocessed the 5' RACE reads via MiXCR and lists one record per CDR3 protein. The repertoire has about 450,000 distinct CDR3 sequences, roughly a quarter of them found once; the top ten carry 0.85% to 1%. Sequenced: blood, either unsorted or a sorted T cell fraction (not recorded which). These receptors were taken from a male donor with ankylosing spondylitis.

The CDR3 sequence is CASRPVAGNTEAFF. The CDR3 DNA follows: TGTGCCAGCAGGCCTGTCGCAGGGAACACTGAAGCTTTCTTT. The V and J genes are TRBV12-3 or TRBV12-4 and TRBJ1-1; D not certain. The CDR3 runs to 14 residues. V was pared by 6 bases and J by 1 base, with 12 bases between.

This clonotype appeared a few times. The V call is TRBV7-9, the J call TRBJ1-4; D uncertain. The CDR3 totals 14 residues. The V gene's germline CDR1 is SEHNR and CDR2 FQNEAQ (reference sequence). The V gene lost 3 bases and the J gene lost 8 bases, with 13 bases spanning the gap. Here the CDR3 reads CASSLFRNSEKLFF. The CDR3 DNA follows: TGTGCCAGCAGCTTGTTCAGGAATTCGGAAAAACTGTTTTTT. Full variable domain (outside the CDR3, taken from reference TRBV7-9 and TRBJ1-4): DTGVSQNPRHKITKRGQNVTFRCDPISEHNRLYWYRQTLGQGPEFLTYFQNEAQLEKSRLLSDRFSAERPKGSFSTLEIQRTEQGDSAMYLCASSLFRNSEKLFFGSGTQLSVL.

This clonotype was recorded many times. The rearrangement uses TRBV12-3 or TRBV12-4 and TRBJ2-5; D is undetermined. The CDR3 length is 12 residues. The ends were cut back, 2 bases at V and 5 bases at J, with 6 bases in the middle. The CDR3 nucleotides read TGTGCCAGCAGTTTACCTCGGGAGACCCAGTACTTC. Its protein product is CASSLPRETQYF.

This chain's CDR3 is CASSSLGERVVEQFF. The CDR3 nucleotides are TGCGCCAGCAGCTCCTTAGGAGAACGTGTGGTTGAGCAGTTCTTC. This chain connects TRBV5-1 to TRBJ2-1; D not resolved. Germline CDR1 and CDR2: SGHRS and YFSETQ. This CDR3 has 15 amino acids. Trimming removed 3 bases from V and 9 bases from J, with 19 bases in between.

This chain uses TRBV20-1 with TRBJ1-1; no clear D. The germline gives CDR1 DFQATT, CDR2 SNEGSKA (reference sequence). There are 13 residues in the CDR3. CDR3 sequence (DNA): TGCAGCGCGCCGGGTGAAGCGAATACTGAAGCTTTCTTT. Its translation: CSAPGEANTEAFF.

The chain employs TRBV13 and TRBJ2-3; D unclear. V was trimmed by 7 bases and J by 0 bases, leaving 14 bases between them. Germline V CDR1 and CDR2: PRHDT, FYEKMQ (reference sequence). The CDR3 is made up of 15 amino acids. CDR3 nucleotide sequence: TGTGCCAGCACATCTGGCGGTGCTAGCACAGATACGCAGTATTTT. Translated: CASTSGGASTDTQYF.

A few counts support this clonotype. The genes are TRBV20-1 and TRBJ2-3, with D unclear. CDR3 length: 11 residues. Trimming removed 5 bases from V and 4 bases from J, with 7 bases in between. From germline, CDR1 is DFQATT and CDR2 SNEGSKA (reference sequence). The CDR3 coding sequence is TGCAGTGCTCCCATTTCAGATACGCAGTATTTT. Translation gives CSAPISDTQYF.

Only a few counts were recorded for this clonotype. The V call is TRBV15, the J call TRBJ2-1, with 8 bases lining up with TRBD2. The CDR3 has 14 amino acids. The V and J ends lost 7 bases and 6 bases, in that order; junction bases with no gene match: 8. Germline values: CDR1 LNHNV, CDR2 YYDKDF (reference sequence). Here the CDR3 DNA reads TGTGCCACCACCGGGGGGGGTAGTATCAATGAGCAGTTCTTC. Protein product: CATTGGGSINEQFF.

Only a few counts were recorded for this clonotype. V is TRBV3-1 and J is TRBJ1-3, with unresolved D. V lost 0 bases and J 3 bases, leaving 6 bases between the germline ends. The CDR3 is 14 amino acids. Germline-derived CDR1 and CDR2 are LGHDT and YNNKEL (reference sequence). In DNA form, the CDR3 reads TGTGCCAGCAGCCAAGATATGAGTGGAAACACCATATATTTT. It yields the protein CASSQDMSGNTIYF.

This clonotype was seen only a few times. V gene TRBV29-1 combines with J gene TRBJ2-1, with TRBD2 matching over 14 bases. V lost 6 bases, J lost 1 base, and 11 bases stayed unmatched. In germline, CDR1 is SQVTM, CDR2 ANQGSEA. The CDR3 contains 18 residues. CDR3 coding DNA: TGCAGCGTCGTACCCGGGACTAGCGGGAGCCGATCCTACAATGAGCAGTTCTTC. It codes for CSVVPGTSGSRSYNEQFF.

This clonotype has more than one count but fewer than ten. The V and J genes are TRBV20-1 and TRBJ2-5; possibly TRBD2 for D (5 bases). CDR3 length: 14 residues. Per germline, CDR1 DFQATT and CDR2 SNEGSKA (reference sequence). The ends were cut back, 6 bases at V and 6 bases at J, with 20 bases in the middle. The CDR3 DNA is TGCAGTGCGTATGACTACCTCAGTATGAAGACCCAGTACTTC. Amino acids: CSAYDYLSMKTQYF.

This rearrangement joins TRBV7-2 to TRBJ1-5, with 7 nucleotides matching TRBD1. The CDR3 totals 15 residues. V shed 5 bases, J shed 2 bases, and the junction held 6 bases outside the gene matches. Germline CDR1 and CDR2: SGHTA and FQGNSA. Here the CDR3 DNA reads TGTGCCAGCAGCCCAGGGGGGGATGGCAATCAGCCCCAGCATTTT. Translation: CASSPGGDGNQPQHF. The entire variable domain, with the rest obtained from reference TRBV7-2 and TRBJ1-5, is as follows: GAGVSQSPSNKVTEKGKDVELRCDPISGHTALYWYRQSLGQGLEFLIYFQGNSAPDKSGLPSDRFSAERTGGSVSTLTIQRTQQEDSAVYLCASSPGGDGNQPQHFGDGTRLSIL.

This clonotype has more than one count but fewer than ten. This rearrangement joins TRBV14 to TRBJ2-7; maybe TRBD2 (5 bases). This CDR3 has 19 residues. CDR1 and CDR2 (germline): SGHDN, FVKESK. Trimming took off 4 bases at V and 1 base at J, with 26 bases between the two ends. CDR3 sequence: CASSPPDRGYFVKSYEQYF. The CDR3 region has the DNA TGTGCCAGCAGCCCCCCAGACCGGGGTTATTTCGTCAAGTCCTACGAGCAGTACTTC.

This chain connects TRBV5-1 to TRBJ2-1; D remains ambiguous. Germline lookup yields CDR1 SGHRS and CDR2 YFSETQ. This CDR3 contains 16 residues. The V gene lost 2 bases and the J gene lost 3 bases, with 15 bases spanning the gap. The CDR3 region is CASSLPALSLYNEQFF. DNA of the CDR3: TGCGCCAGCAGCTTACCAGCGCTTTCTCTCTACAATGAGCAGTTCTTC.

The table lists this clonotype with a few counts. The rearrangement joins TRBV12-3 or TRBV12-4 to TRBJ2-2, with a possible D match to TRBD2 (6 bases). The CDR3 is 17 amino acids. The V end was cut by 5 bases, the J end by 6 bases, with 22 bases between. CDR3 in amino acids: CASSPQVLAEGSGELFF. The CDR3 DNA reads TGTGCCAGCAGTCCACAGGTTTTAGCGGAAGGTTCCGGGGAGCTGTTTTTT.

The chain recombines TRBV15 with TRBJ2-2; 10 bases line up with TRBD1. The germline gives CDR1 LNHNV, CDR2 YYDKDF (reference sequence). The trim removed 4 bases at V and 5 bases at J, leaving 4 bases unmatched. The CDR3 sequence is 15 residues long. The CDR3 DNA reads as TGTGCCACCAGCACCGGACAGGGGGGAACCGGGGAGCTGTTTTTT. Translation: CATSTGQGGTGELFF.

This rearrangement joins TRBV5-1 to TRBJ2-5; tentative D call: TRBD2 (6 bases). The germline gives CDR1 SGHRS, CDR2 YFSETQ. The CDR3 has 14 amino acids. Trimming cost V 4 bases and J 4 bases, with 14 bases left between them. The CDR3 reads CASSLYGGGETQYF. The CDR3, as DNA: TGCGCCAGCAGCCTTTACGGGGGTGGAGAGACCCAGTACTTC.

The gene calls are TRBV27 and TRBJ2-2; D is ambiguous. The V end was cut by 3 bases, the J end by 3 bases, with 11 bases between. This CDR3 is 15 amino acids long. The germline CDR1 and CDR2 sequences are MNHEY and SMNVEV (reference sequence). CDR3 in DNA: TGTGCCAGCAGTTTTAGACAAAAGGACACCGGGGAGCTGTTTTTT. It is translated as CASSFRQKDTGELFF.

V usage is TRBV11-2 and J usage is TRBJ2-1; 8 bases line up with TRBD1. V trimming: 0 bases; J trimming: 3 bases; junction bases outside the gene matches: 7. The CDR3 runs 17 residues. From germline, CDR1 is SGHAT and CDR2 FQNNGV. CDR3 DNA sequence: TGTGCCAGCAGCTTAGATCAGGGAGACAGGGGCTACAATGAGCAGTTCTTC. This encodes CASSLDQGDRGYNEQFF.

This clonotype was detected only a few times. The V call is TRBV20-1, the J call TRBJ2-7; maybe TRBD2 (6 bases). Germline V CDR1 and CDR2: DFQATT, SNEGSKA (reference sequence). The length of the CDR3 is 12 residues. V was pared by 2 bases and J by 6 bases, with 11 bases between. In DNA, the CDR3 is TGCAGTGCTAGACACGGGACTCTCGAGCAGTACGTC. Amino acids: CSARHGTLEQYV.

This rearrangement joins TRBV11-3 to TRBJ1-1; weak D call: TRBD1 (5 bases). In germline, CDR1 is SGHNT, CDR2 YENEEA. CDR3 length: 14 residues. Between the trimmed V and J ends, which lost 3 bases and 5 bases, there was a span of 13 bases. This chain's CDR3 is CASSLRAGLTEAFF. CDR3 nucleotides: TGTGCCAGCAGCTTGCGGGCAGGGCTTACTGAAGCTTTCTTT.

Only a few counts were recorded for this clonotype. The rearrangement joins TRBV7-2 to TRBJ1-5; 9 bases align to TRBD1. With 6 bases clipped from V and 6 bases from J, the junction kept 6 bases outside the gene matches. The V gene's germline CDR1 is SGHTA and CDR2 FQGNSA. This CDR3 is 14 amino acids long. The CDR3 here is CASSSQGAGQPQHF. CDR3 coding DNA: TGTGCCAGCAGTTCACAGGGGGCAGGTCAGCCCCAGCATTTT.

The V gene is TRBV6-5, the J gene TRBJ1-2, with D possibly being TRBD1 (6 bases). Per germline, CDR1 MNHEY and CDR2 SVGAGI. The V and J ends lost 0 bases and 0 bases respectively, with 14 bases between them. CDR3 length equals 17 residues. CDR3 sequence reads: CASSYSYDRFPNYGYTF. The CDR3, as DNA: TGTGCCAGCAGTTACTCCTACGACAGGTTCCCTAACTATGGCTACACCTTC.

V is TRBV20-1 and J is TRBJ2-1, with 7 bases that match TRBD1. The CDR3 sequence is 13 residues long. Germline assignment: CDR1 DFQATT and CDR2 SNEGSKA (reference sequence). J was trimmed by 3 bases and V by 8 bases; bases with no gene match: 7. The CDR3 sequence: CSLSGTVYNEQFF. In DNA, the CDR3 is TGCAGTCTTTCCGGGACAGTCTACAATGAGCAGTTCTTC.